Listed below are T cell receptor beta chains from one sample, sequenced in a study of blood T cell repertoires in COVID-19. Assay used: immunoSEQ multiplex PCR; TCRdb lists only in-frame clones, some missing. The table shows tens of thousands of clones, with around 92% occurring only once. Source material: peripheral blood. The receptors here all came from a man aged 55 to 70 with acute or convalescent COVID-19. Each CDR3 is given with its conserved first and last residue. D genes are given only for firm matches. For some rows the clone size is stated as once, few or many, or as a class when expanded; others skip it.

clone_size,v_call,d_call,j_call,cdr3_aa,cdr3_nt
-,TRBV27,-,TRBJ2-2,CASSFGQKTGELFF,TGTGCCAGCAGTTTCGGACAGAAGACCGGGGAGCTGTTTTTT
-,TRBV6-5,TRBD1,TRBJ2-7,CASRVRQGALYEQYF,TGTGCCAGCAGGGTGCGACAGGGGGCCCTCTACGAGCAGTACTTC
once,TRBV12-2,-,TRBJ1-2,CASRFRDRGLCNYGYTF,TGTGCAAGTCGCTTCCGGGACAGGGGGCTATGCAACTATGGCTACACCTTC
-,TRBV4-3,-,TRBJ2-7,CASSHRLGSYEQYF,TGCGCCAGCAGCCACAGACTAGGCTCCTACGAGCAGTACTTC
-,TRBV15,TRBD2,TRBJ2-1,CATSKGRATYNEQFF,TGTGCCACCAGCAAAGGGAGGGCCACCTACAATGAGCAGTTCTTC
-,TRBV30,TRBD1,TRBJ1-2,CAWSVNRGAYGYTF,TGTGCCTGGAGTGTAAACAGGGGGGCCTATGGCTACACCTTC
-,TRBV28,TRBD2,TRBJ2-1,CASSLRLAAYNEQFF,TGTGCCAGCAGTTTAAGGCTAGCGGCCTACAATGAGCAGTTCTTC
-,TRBV11-2,TRBD1,TRBJ2-7,CASSFDRDYEQYF,TGTGCCAGCAGCTTCGACAGGGACTACGAGCAGTACTTC
-,TRBV28,TRBD1,TRBJ1-5,CASSTGADNQPQHF,TGTGCCAGCAGTACAGGGGCCGACAATCAGCCCCAGCATTTT
once,TRBV7-3,-,TRBJ2-1,CASSFVGGMSYNEQFF,TGTGCCAGCAGCTTCGTTGGCGGGATGTCCTACAATGAGCAGTTCTTC
-,TRBV6-5,TRBD1,TRBJ1-2,CASSSGDRGRYGYTF,TGTGCCAGCAGTTCGGGAGACAGGGGTCGGTATGGCTACACCTTC
-,TRBV7-2,TRBD1,TRBJ1-2,CASSLAGQGTGYGYTF,TGTGCCAGCAGCTTAGCGGGACAGGGGACGGGCTATGGCTACACCTTC
-,TRBV9,TRBD2,TRBJ2-2,CASSAPRAGEWELFF,TGTGCCAGCAGCGCTCCACGGGCGGGGGAGTGGGAGCTGTTTTTT
-,TRBV6-5,-,TRBJ2-2,CASSSTAYTGELFF,TGTGCCAGCAGTTCGACAGCTTACACCGGGGAGCTGTTTTTT
-,TRBV19,TRBD2,TRBJ2-1,CASSRLAGRGNEQFF,TGTGCCAGTAGTCGTCTAGCGGGAAGGGGAAATGAGCAGTTCTTC